This TCR beta chain is from a study of neurological immune-mediated disorders (dated by TCRdb to between 2018 and 2020). General notes on the study: Of the 35 or so multiple sclerosis patients, around 30 had relapsing-remitting MS and 3 had secondary progressive MS. The approximately 110 TCR-beta libraries included longitudinal samples, technical triplicates and paired sorted CD4+ and CD8+ T-cell subsets alongside PBMC samples. Peripheral blood TCR-beta repertoires from HTLV-I-associated myelopathy (HAM/TSP) patients, multiple sclerosis patients and healthy controls were compared by UMI-based sequencing. Of the approximately 70 subjects in the cohort, about 15 were HAM/TSP patients, roughly 34 were multiple sclerosis patients, and approximately 20 were healthy controls. Study-wide findings and limitations: In a phylogenetic analysis, the repertoires of 18 out of 34 MS patients fell into a single cluster of related CDR3 sequences, pointing to a possible signature at the repertoire level. Across subjects, expanded clones never shared an identical CDR3 amino acid sequence, which suggests that the TCR-beta repertoires in every group were private. The MS cluster showed no association with clinical or MRI features, and the authors stated that larger cohorts are needed. TCR clonal expansion was highest in HAM/TSP patients and lowest in MS patients, with MS patients falling below even healthy controls.

For unsorted PBMC libraries, 2 million PBMCs were used after storage in RNAlater at -80 degrees C until RNA extraction. The multiple sclerosis patients were enrolled in a US clinical protocol that used magnetic resonance imaging to evaluate disease progression. Peripheral blood underwent Ficoll-Hypaque density gradient centrifugation to isolate PBMCs, which were then cryopreserved in liquid nitrogen. Ten or more counts support this clonotype. Its antigen is unknown. Per-base quality was not reported, and no clone a single base away is much larger than it. From its cysteine to its phenylalanine, the CDR3 spans 13 amino acids. The sequence is cut down to CDR3 DNA, 39 bases in frame from base 1. The germline V end is reduced by 5 bases and the J end by 6 bases; junction bases left unmatched: 3. The germline V gene (reference sequence) supplies CDR1 MNHEY and CDR2 SMNVEV. cDNA was synthesized by template-switch 5'RACE using a primer with a 10-nucleotide random unique molecular identifier that tagged each TCR transcript. Over 180 million TCR-beta sequences, covering 15-18 subjects, were produced in each sequencing run. The RNeasy kit was used to extract total RNA. The KAPA Real-time Library Amplification kit was used to amplify TCR-beta VDJ regions with primers targeting the TCR constant region and the 5'RACE anchor. Sample indexes and Illumina adaptors were added in a first PCR, after which library yield was increased in a second PCR. After purification with Ampure beads, the TCR product of roughly 650 bp was size-selected on a 2% E-gel SizeSelection system. Library quality was checked on a Bioanalyzer, concentration was measured with Qubit, and libraries were quantified with the Kapa Library Quantification kit before pooling. An Illumina HiSeq 2500 was used to sequence the libraries paired-end at 2 x 150 bp. To increase sequence diversity, about 25-30% phiX was spiked into each library pool. Regarding the original processing steps: The quality-filtered reads were processed with the UMI-based MiGEC pipeline, whose error correction step removed more than 80% of the raw TCR sequences. VDJ genes were aligned to IMGT germline references, and clonotypes were defined by unique CDR3 amino acid sequence plus V-J genes. Clonal expansion, Shannon diversity and CDR3 relatedness (CalcPairwiseDistances, ClusterSamples) were evaluated with VDJtools, and phylogenetic trees were built with CLCbio workbench. Clones with at least 8 unique UMIs were defined as expanded, with this threshold being based on coefficient-of-variation modelling across technical triplicates. TCRdb cleaned the public reads at Q25 with fastp, built clones with MiXCR and kept in-frame beta chains. Rows matching on CDR3 protein sequence are summarized as one entry with the most common DNA and genes. TCRdb's processing, not the authors', yielded these V and J calls. The sample table holds about 55,000 distinct CDR3 sequences, of which 3.6% were seen once. The ten largest clones take up approximately 1.5% of the sample.

Recombination connected TRBV27 to TRBJ2-1, with 8 bases aligning to TRBD2. The sample comprised PBMCs. The source is a man younger than 40 with multiple sclerosis. In nucleotides, the sequence is TGTGCCAGCAGTCCGGGGGGGGTCAATGAGCAGTTCTTC. This encodes CASSPGGVNEQFF.